Here is one TCR beta chain with its context. These data are taken from a study of T cell responses to AZD1222 COVID-19 vaccine. The germline CDR1 and CDR2 sequences are DFQATT and SNEGSKA (reference sequence). V lost 4 bases, J lost 3 bases, and 6 bases lay in between. The CDR3 runs 11 residues. The data were produced by immunoSEQ multiplex PCR, yet TCRdb's version contains in-frame clones alone and is incomplete. The sample records 70,000 to 95,000 clones, about 90% being singletons. It was second doses at about 4 or about 12 weeks that were pooled. The sample was peripheral blood, taken 28 days after the second AZD1222 dose. This receptor was identified in an adult who received the AZD1222 COVID-19 vaccine. The rearrangement uses TRBV20-1 and TRBJ1-2; TRBD1 is a possible D gene (6 bases). The CDR3 region has the DNA TGCAGTGCTAACAGGGACTATGGCTACACCTTC. It specifies CSANRDYGYTF.